The 26 T cell receptor beta chains listed next were all sequenced from one sample in a study of cytomegalovirus exposure and HLA in healthy donors. The PCR ran on 60 Vbeta and 13 Jbeta primers. Using immunoSEQ multiplex PCR, the repertoire was profiled, and TCRdb retains in-frame clones only, with some absent. The sample yields 150,000 to 200,000 clones, 75% to 85% seen once. The sample was PBMCs. These receptors originate from a woman between 50 and 59 years old in good health and CMV-seronegative.

The chain recombines TRBV27 with TRBJ2-7, with D hard to call. Germline loops: CDR1 MNHEY, CDR2 SMNVEV (reference sequence). This CDR3 spans 14 amino acids. V was clipped by 2 bases and J by 0 bases, with 8 bases between them. The CDR3 nucleotides are TGTGCCAGCAGTTTAGACATGAGCTCCTACGAGCAGTACTTC. The encoded protein is CASSLDMSSYEQYF.

This sequence joins TRBV27 and TRBJ2-2; D not resolved. CDR1 MNHEY and CDR2 SMNVEV come from the germline V gene (reference sequence). The V gene lost 3 bases and the J gene lost 4 bases, with 3 bases spanning the gap. The CDR3 is 12 residues long. This chain's CDR3 is CASSFLTGELFF. CDR3 nucleotides: TGTGCCAGCAGTTTCCTCACCGGGGAGCTGTTTTTT.

The chain combines TRBV6-6 with TRBJ2-1; TRBD2 is a possible D gene (5 bases). The germline gives CDR1 MNHNY, CDR2 SVGAGI (reference sequence). This CDR3 is 14 amino acids long. V was clipped by 10 bases and J by 4 bases, with 17 bases between them. The CDR3: CATQPSGVYNEQFF. CDR3 coding DNA: TGTGCCACCCAACCCAGCGGAGTTTACAATGAGCAGTTCTTC.

J is TRBJ2-1 and V is TRBV4-1; a possible D gene is TRBD1 (7 bases). Trimming stripped 0 bases from V and 14 bases from J, with 20 bases between. Germline V gene lookup returns CDR1 MGHRA and CDR2 YSYEKL. There are 15 residues in the CDR3. CDR3 sequence reads: CASSQEGFAGQKEFF. CDR3 nucleotide sequence: TGCGCCAGCAGCCAAGAGGGGTTTGCGGGACAGAAAGAGTTCTTC.

The chain combines TRBV4-1 with TRBJ1-1, with 9 bases matching TRBD1. Germline V gene data show CDR1 as MGHRA and CDR2 as YSYEKL. The length of the CDR3 is 14 residues. The V segment lost 3 bases and the J segment 4 bases; nucleotides outside the gene matches: 3. CDR3 nucleotide sequence: TGCGCCAGCAGCCAGGACAGGGGTGGCACTGAAGCTTTCTTT. Protein: CASSQDRGGTEAFF.

The chain employs TRBV2 and TRBJ2-1, with 8 bases aligning to TRBD2. Per germline, CDR1 SNHLY and CDR2 FYNNEI. Trimming took 4 bases from V and 9 from J; bases not matched to a gene: 8. The length of the CDR3 is 14 residues. The CDR3 nucleotides are TGTGCCAGCAGTGTGGGCGGGAGGACCAGTGAGCAGTTCTTC. Translated, it gives CASSVGGRTSEQFF.

This chain uses TRBV7-2 with TRBJ1-5, with D uncertain. Per the germline V gene, CDR1 is SGHTA and CDR2 is FQGNSA. This CDR3 has 15 amino acids. V lost 3 bases and J lost 2, with 11 bases in between. The CDR3 is CASSFGEFGNQPQHF. CDR3 sequence (DNA): TGTGCCAGCAGCTTTGGGGAGTTCGGCAATCAGCCCCAGCATTTT.

This chain joins TRBV2 and TRBJ2-6, with 9 positions matching TRBD2. The V segment lost 5 bases and the J segment 0 bases; nucleotides outside the gene matches: 2. Germline V lookup: CDR1 SNHLY, CDR2 FYNNEI. This CDR3 has 16 residues. The CDR3 loop is CASSISGSSGANVLTF. CDR3 sequence (DNA): TGTGCCAGCAGTATTAGCGGGAGCTCTGGGGCCAACGTCCTGACTTTC.

J is TRBJ2-1 and V is TRBV9, with 8 positions matching TRBD1. Germline V gene sequence: CDR1 SGDLS, CDR2 YYNGEE. The CDR3 has 12 residues. The junction had 2 bases not matched to a gene; V was cut back by 3 bases and J by 9 bases. The CDR3 reads CASSEGTGEQFF. The CDR3 DNA sequence: TGTGCCAGCAGCGAGGGGACAGGTGAGCAGTTCTTC.

The genes are TRBV7-3 and TRBJ2-3; 7 nucleotides agree with TRBD2. With V trimmed by 5 bases and J by 0 bases, 2 bases remained unmatched. The CDR3 extends over 14 amino acids. Germline V gene lookup returns CDR1 SGHTA and CDR2 FQGTGA. The DNA of the CDR3 is TGTGCCAGCAGCCTTAGCGGGAGCACAGATACGCAGTATTTT. This gives the protein CASSLSGSTDTQYF.

This clone was recorded a few times. The chain uses TRBV28 and TRBJ1-4; TRBD1 matches 9 bases. The V gene end was trimmed by 2 bases and the J gene end by 3 bases; junction bases not matched to a gene: 1. The CDR3 is 15 amino acids. Germline CDR1 and CDR2: MDHEN and SYDVKM. CDR3 coding DNA: TGTGCCAGCAGTTTAGGGGACAGGGCTAATGAAAAACTGTTTTTT. Translation gives CASSLGDRANEKLFF.

The gene calls are TRBV25-1 and TRBJ2-1, with TRBD2 matching 11 bases. The CDR3 sequence is 13 residues long. CDR1 is MGHDK, CDR2 SYGVNS, per germline. The junction had 3 bases not matched to a gene; V was cut back by 7 bases and J by 7 bases. CDR3: CASNLAGGNEQFF. CDR3 sequence (DNA): TGTGCCAGCAACCTAGCGGGAGGAAATGAGCAGTTCTTC.

The chain uses TRBV13 and TRBJ1-1, with D possibly being TRBD1 (6 bases). The V end was cut by 3 bases, the J end by 1 base, with 12 bases between. The germline V gene has CDR1 PRHDT and CDR2 FYEKMQ (reference sequence). The CDR3 extends over 15 amino acids. CDR3 in amino acids: CASSFGGAGNTEAFF. As DNA, the CDR3 is TGTGCCAGCAGCTTTGGGGGCGCAGGGAACACTGAAGCTTTCTTT.

The V call is TRBV30, the J call TRBJ1-2; unclear D gene. Deletions cut 0 bases from V and 7 bases from J, with 12 bases between. CDR3 length equals 13 residues. Germline V CDR1 and CDR2: GTSNPN, SVGIG (reference sequence). CDR3 residues: CAWSVLGSRGYTF. CDR3 nucleotide sequence: TGTGCCTGGAGTGTACTCGGGAGCCGTGGCTACACCTTC. The whole variable domain, remainder taken from reference TRBV30 and TRBJ1-2, is SQTIHQWPATLVQPVGSPLSLECTVEGTSNPNLYWYRQAAGRGLQLLFYSVGIGQISSEVPQNLSASRPQDRQFILSSKKLLLSDSGFYLCAWSVLGSRGYTFGSGTRLTVV.

The chain combines TRBV5-1 with TRBJ1-2; TRBD1 matches 7 bases. V was clipped by 3 bases and J by 5 bases; unmatched bases: 7. The CDR3 extends over 14 amino acids. In germline, CDR1 is SGHRS, CDR2 YFSETQ. CDR3 DNA: TGCGCCAGCAGCTGGGACAGCCCGGCTTATGGCTACACCTTC. It translates to CASSWDSPAYGYTF.

This sequence joins TRBV29-1 and TRBJ2-3; D may be TRBD1 (6 bases). The CDR3 spans 15 residues. V dropped 8 bases and J dropped 2 bases, with 20 bases sitting between them. Looked up from germline, CDR1 is SQVTM and CDR2 is ANQGSEA. In nucleotides, the CDR3 is TGCAGCCCTGAAAGGGGGAGCGGAATCACAGATACGCAGTATTTT. Residues: CSPERGSGITDTQYF.

The V gene is TRBV9, the J gene TRBJ2-1, with D uncertain. Looked up from germline, CDR1 is SGDLS and CDR2 is YYNGEE. The CDR3 has 15 amino acids. The ends were cut back, 3 bases at V and 4 bases at J, with 14 bases in the middle. In DNA, the CDR3 is TGTGCCAGCAGCGGAGAGGTAGCAGCGTACAATGAGCAGTTCTTC. Translated, it gives CASSGEVAAYNEQFF.

The genes are TRBV27 and TRBJ2-7; 7 bases align to TRBD2. V dropped 5 bases and J dropped 3; count of bases not matched to a gene: 7. Per germline, CDR1 MNHEY and CDR2 SMNVEV (reference sequence). The CDR3 sequence is 14 residues long. The CDR3 DNA reads TGTGCCAGCAGTCGTACTAGCGACAACTACGAGCAGTACTTC. It specifies CASSRTSDNYEQYF.

This clone was observed a single time. The chain carries TRBV4-2 and TRBJ2-5, with 9 bases lining up with TRBD2. CDR1 and CDR2 (germline): LGHNA, YNFKEQ. The V segment lost 3 bases and the J segment 3 bases; nucleotides outside the gene matches: 8. This CDR3 is built from 16 residues. CDR3 DNA sequence: TGTGCCAGCAGCCAGATCGCTAGCGGGGTGAAAGAGACCCAGTACTTC. Its protein is CASSQIASGVKETQYF.

This clone appeared once. The chain joins TRBV11-2 to TRBJ2-3, with TRBD2 as a possible D gene (5 bases). V was shortened by 1 base and J by 6 bases, with 14 bases between the two germline ends. Germline V gene lookup returns CDR1 SGHAT and CDR2 FQNNGV. There are 15 residues in the CDR3. The CDR3 sequence: CASSLGYPRGDTQYF. CDR3 bases: TGTGCCAGCAGCTTAGGTTACCCACGAGGGGATACGCAGTATTTT.

This chain links TRBV25-1 with TRBJ1-1; 11 positions agree with TRBD1. V dropped 3 bases and J dropped 3; count of bases not matched to a gene: 9. Germline CDR1 and CDR2: MGHDK and SYGVNS. There are 17 residues in the CDR3. The CDR3 is CASSDWDRGDHDTEAFF. The CDR3 nucleotides read TGTGCCAGCAGTGACTGGGACAGGGGGGATCATGACACTGAAGCTTTCTTT.

This chain connects TRBV4-1 to TRBJ2-7, with TRBD2 identical over 8 bases. Trimming cost V 3 bases and J 2 bases; bases outside gene matches: 3. Germline lookup yields CDR1 MGHRA and CDR2 YSYEKL. This CDR3 region has 14 residues. The CDR3 region is CASSQPGLAYEQYF. Written as DNA, the CDR3 is TGCGCCAGCAGCCAGCCGGGACTAGCCTACGAGCAGTACTTC.

This chain uses TRBV10-3 with TRBJ1-1, with TRBD1 as a possible D gene (6 bases). The CDR3 runs 14 residues. Germline V CDR1 and CDR2: ENHRY, SYGVKD. V lost 6 bases, J lost 6 bases, and 17 bases lay in between. The CDR3 nucleotides read TGTGCCATCAGCCAAAGTCAGGGGCGTGCTGAAGCTTTCTTT. It translates to CAISQSQGRAEAFF.

V and J are TRBV27 and TRBJ2-7; 7 bases are shared with TRBD2. The CDR3 is 14 amino acids. After removal of 5 bases from V and 4 bases from J, the junction contained 8 bases not matched to a gene. CDR1 MNHEY and CDR2 SMNVEV come from the germline V gene (reference sequence). Here the CDR3 DNA reads TGTGCCAGCAGTCCCACGGGGGGTCCGTACGAGCAGTACTTC. Its protein is CASSPTGGPYEQYF.

This chain connects TRBV11-2 to TRBJ2-5; 7 bases fit TRBD1. The CDR3 spans 12 residues. Germline V gene lookup returns CDR1 SGHAT and CDR2 FQNNGV. J gave up 4 bases and V 7 bases, and 3 bases lay outside the gene matches. The CDR3 DNA sequence: TGTGCCAGCAAGAACAGGGGAGAGACCCAGTACTTC. Protein: CASKNRGETQYF.

The V call is TRBV7-6, the J call TRBJ1-1; D gene unclear. CDR1 and CDR2 from the germline V gene are SGHVS and FNYEAQ. The germline V and J ends were trimmed by 3 bases and 1 base, with 6 bases remaining between them. This CDR3 is built from 13 residues. DNA of the CDR3: TGTGCCAGCAGCTTTGCAGAGAACACTGAAGCTTTCTTT. Protein: CASSFAENTEAFF.